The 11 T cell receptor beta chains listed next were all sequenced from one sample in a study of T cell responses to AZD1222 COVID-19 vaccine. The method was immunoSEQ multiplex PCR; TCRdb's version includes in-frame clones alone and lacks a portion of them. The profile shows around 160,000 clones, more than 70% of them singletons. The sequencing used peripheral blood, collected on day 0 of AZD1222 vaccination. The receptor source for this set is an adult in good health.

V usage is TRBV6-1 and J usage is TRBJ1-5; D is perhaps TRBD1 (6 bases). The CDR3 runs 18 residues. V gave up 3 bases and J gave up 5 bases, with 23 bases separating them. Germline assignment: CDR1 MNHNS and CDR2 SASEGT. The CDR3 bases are TGTGCCAGCAGTGACTACCGGGACACCCATTATGAAGATCAGCCCCAGCATTTT. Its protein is CASSDYRDTHYEDQPQHF.

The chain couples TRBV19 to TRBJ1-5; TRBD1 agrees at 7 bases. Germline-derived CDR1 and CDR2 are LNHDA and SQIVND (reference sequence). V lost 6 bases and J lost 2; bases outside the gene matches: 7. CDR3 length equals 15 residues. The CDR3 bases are TGTGCCAGTAGACCGAGGGGGCAGGGCAATCAGCCCCAGCATTTT. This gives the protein CASRPRGQGNQPQHF.

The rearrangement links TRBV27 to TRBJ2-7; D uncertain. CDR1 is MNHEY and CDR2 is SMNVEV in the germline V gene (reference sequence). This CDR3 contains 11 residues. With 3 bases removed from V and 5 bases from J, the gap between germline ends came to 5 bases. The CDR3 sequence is CASSFAHEQYF. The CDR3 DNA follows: TGTGCCAGCAGTTTTGCCCACGAGCAGTACTTC.

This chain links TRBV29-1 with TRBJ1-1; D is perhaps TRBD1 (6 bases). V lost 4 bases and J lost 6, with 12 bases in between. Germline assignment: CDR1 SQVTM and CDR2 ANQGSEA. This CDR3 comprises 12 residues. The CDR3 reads CSVAQGRAEAFF. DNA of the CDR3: TGCAGCGTTGCTCAGGGGCGCGCTGAAGCTTTCTTT.

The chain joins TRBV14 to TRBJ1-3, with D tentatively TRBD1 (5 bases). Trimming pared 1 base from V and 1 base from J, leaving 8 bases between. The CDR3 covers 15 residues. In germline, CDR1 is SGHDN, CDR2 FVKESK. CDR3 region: CASSQVAGSGNTIYF. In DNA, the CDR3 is TGTGCCAGCAGCCAAGTGGCAGGGTCTGGAAACACCATATATTTT.

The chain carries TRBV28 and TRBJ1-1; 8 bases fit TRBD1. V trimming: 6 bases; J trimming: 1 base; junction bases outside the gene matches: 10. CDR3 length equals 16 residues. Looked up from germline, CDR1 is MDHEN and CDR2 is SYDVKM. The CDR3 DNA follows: TGTGCCAGCAGACCCGGGACAGGTACTCGGAACACTGAAGCTTTCTTT. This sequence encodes CASRPGTGTRNTEAFF.

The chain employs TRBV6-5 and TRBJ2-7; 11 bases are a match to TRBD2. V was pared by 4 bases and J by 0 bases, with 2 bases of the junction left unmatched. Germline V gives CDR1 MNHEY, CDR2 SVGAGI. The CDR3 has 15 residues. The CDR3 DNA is TGTGCCAGCAGTTCACTAGCGGGAGACTCCTACGAGCAGTACTTC. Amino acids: CASSSLAGDSYEQYF.

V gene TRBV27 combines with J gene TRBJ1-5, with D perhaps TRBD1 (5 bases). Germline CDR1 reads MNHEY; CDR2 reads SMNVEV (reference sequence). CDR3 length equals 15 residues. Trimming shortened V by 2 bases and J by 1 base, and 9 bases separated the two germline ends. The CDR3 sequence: CASSLGQGSNQPQHF. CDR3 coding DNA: TGTGCCAGCAGTTTAGGTCAGGGCAGCAATCAGCCCCAGCATTTT.

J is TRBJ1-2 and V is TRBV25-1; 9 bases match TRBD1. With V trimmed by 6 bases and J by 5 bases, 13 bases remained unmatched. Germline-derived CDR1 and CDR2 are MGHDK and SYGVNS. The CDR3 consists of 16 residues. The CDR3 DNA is TGTGCCAGCAGCGAAGGTCCCTGGACAGGGGAGTATGGCTACACCTTC. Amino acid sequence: CASSEGPWTGEYGYTF.

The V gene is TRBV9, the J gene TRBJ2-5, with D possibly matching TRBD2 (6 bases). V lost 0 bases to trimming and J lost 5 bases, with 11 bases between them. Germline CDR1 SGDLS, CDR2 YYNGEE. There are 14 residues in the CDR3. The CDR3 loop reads CASSVGGGVETQYF. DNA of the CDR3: TGTGCCAGCAGCGTAGGTGGCGGGGTGGAGACCCAGTACTTC. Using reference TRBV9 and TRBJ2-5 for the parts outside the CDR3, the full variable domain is DSGVTQTPKHLITATGQRVTLRCSPRSGDLSVYWYQQSLDQGLQFLIQYYNGEERAKGNILERFSAQQFPDLHSELNLSSLELGDSALYFCASSVGGGVETQYFGPGTRLLVL.

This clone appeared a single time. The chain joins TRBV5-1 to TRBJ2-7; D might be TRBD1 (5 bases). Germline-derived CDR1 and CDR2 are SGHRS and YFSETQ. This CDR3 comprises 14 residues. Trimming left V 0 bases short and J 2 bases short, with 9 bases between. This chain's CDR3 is CASSLGGQPYEQYF. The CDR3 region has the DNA TGCGCCAGCAGCTTGGGAGGACAACCCTACGAGCAGTACTTC.